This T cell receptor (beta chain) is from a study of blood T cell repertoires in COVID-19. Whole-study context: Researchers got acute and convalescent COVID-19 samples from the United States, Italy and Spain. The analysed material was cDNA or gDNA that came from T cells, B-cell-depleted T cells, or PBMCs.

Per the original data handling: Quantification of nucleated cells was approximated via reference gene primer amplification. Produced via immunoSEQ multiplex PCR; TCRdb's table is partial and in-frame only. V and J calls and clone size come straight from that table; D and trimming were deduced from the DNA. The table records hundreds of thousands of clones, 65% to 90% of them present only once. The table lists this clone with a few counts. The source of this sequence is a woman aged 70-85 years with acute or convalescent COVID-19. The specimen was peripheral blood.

The CDR3 DNA follows: TGTGCCAGCAGCCAAGGGAGCGGGGGGGCGATTGCAGATACGCAGTATTTT. Protein: CASSQGSGGAIADTQYF. The genes are TRBV4-2 and TRBJ2-3; 10 nucleotides align to TRBD2. The CDR3 consists of 17 residues. Germline V CDR1 and CDR2: LGHNA, YNFKEQ. Trimming at V came to 1 base and at J to 4 bases, leaving 8 bases not matched to a gene.